This entry concerns a single T cell receptor beta chain. The entry originates in a study of shared clonotypes between healthy human individuals. CDR1 GTSNPN and CDR2 SVGIG come from the germline V gene (reference sequence). Deletions cut 5 bases from V and 11 bases from J, with 10 bases between. The CDR3 contains 10 residues. TCRdb keeps only in-frame clones here, not all; method: immunoSEQ multiplex PCR. The sample has 330,000 or so clones, under 80% seen once. This TCR was sampled from a man aged 25-40 years in good health. Sequences were obtained from memory CD4+ T cells sorted from blood. Documented subset: CD45RA-negative fraction. The chain combines TRBV30 with TRBJ2-1; D not resolved. The CDR3 DNA reads as TGTGCCTGGGGGCGGAGCCAGCAGTTCTTC. This gives the protein CAWGRSQQFF.